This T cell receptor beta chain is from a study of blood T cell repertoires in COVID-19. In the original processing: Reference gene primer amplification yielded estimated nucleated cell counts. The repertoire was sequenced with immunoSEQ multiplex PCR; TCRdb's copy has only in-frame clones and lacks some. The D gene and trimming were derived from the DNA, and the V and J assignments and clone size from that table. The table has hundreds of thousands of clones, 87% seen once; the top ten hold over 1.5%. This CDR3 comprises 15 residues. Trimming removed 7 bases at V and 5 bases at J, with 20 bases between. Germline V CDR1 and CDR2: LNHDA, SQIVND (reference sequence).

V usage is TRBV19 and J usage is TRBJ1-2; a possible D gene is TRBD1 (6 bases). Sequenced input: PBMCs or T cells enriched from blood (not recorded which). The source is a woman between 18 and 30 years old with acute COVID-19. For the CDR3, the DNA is TGTGCCAGTACCGTAGCCCCGGACAGATTTTATGGCTACACCTTC. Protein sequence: CASTVAPDRFYGYTF.